These T cell receptor beta chains were read from a single sample in a study of T cell responses to AZD1222 COVID-19 vaccine. TCRdb keeps only in-frame clones here, not all; method: immunoSEQ multiplex PCR. The table includes 90,000 to 150,000 clones, roughly 89% detected once. The material was peripheral blood, obtained on day 0 of AZD1222 vaccination. The receptor set was obtained from an adult in good health. The CDR3 runs from the conserved cysteine through the conserved F or W. The D gene is left open where the match is weak. Clone size is given for some rows only: seen once, a few or many times, or a class if the clone is expanded.

J gene	clone size	D gene	V gene	CDR3 protein	CDR3 DNA
TRBJ1-1	-	-	TRBV7-9	CASSLDQMNTEAFF	TGTGCCAGCAGCTTAGACCAGATGAACACTGAAGCTTTCTTT
TRBJ1-2	-	-	TRBV9	CASSTSPNGYTF	TGTGCCAGCAGCACGTCCCCAAATGGCTACACCTTC
TRBJ1-3	once	-	TRBV6-5	CASSYLGLSGNTIYF	TGTGCCAGCAGTTATCTGGGCCTCTCTGGAAACACCATATATTTT
TRBJ1-4	-	-	TRBV6-5	CASSRTRGEKLFF	TGTGCCAGCAGCCGGACAAGAGGGGAAAAACTGTTTTTT
TRBJ1-2	-	TRBD1	TRBV27	CASSLSSTGGGGGYTF	TGTGCCAGCAGTTTATCTTCCACAGGGGGCGGAGGTGGCTACACCTTC
TRBJ1-2	-	-	TRBV12-3/TRBV12-4	CASSPGTTYGYTF	TGTGCCAGCAGTCCCGGGACGACCTATGGCTACACCTTC
TRBJ1-1	-	TRBD1	TRBV7-9	CASTGGRSEAFF	TGTGCCAGCACAGGGGGCAGGTCTGAAGCTTTCTTT
TRBJ1-5	-	TRBD1	TRBV12-3/TRBV12-4	CASSHRGIQPQHF	TGTGCCAGCAGTCACAGGGGGATCCAGCCCCAGCATTTT
TRBJ2-3	-	TRBD1	TRBV18	CASSPRDRGWTDTQYF	TGTGCCAGCTCTCCCCGGGACAGGGGTTGGACAGATACGCAGTATTTT
TRBJ1-4	-	-	TRBV25-1	CASSVGGAGEKLFF	TGTGCCAGCAGTGTGGGAGGGGCTGGGGAAAAACTGTTTTTT
TRBJ1-3	once	-	TRBV5-1	CASSLGGSGNTIYF	TGCGCCAGCAGCTTGGGGGGCTCTGGAAACACCATATATTTT
TRBJ1-1	-	-	TRBV1	CTSSQLGHPNTEAFF	TGCACCAGCAGCCAACTGGGACATCCGAACACTGAAGCTTTCTTT
TRBJ2-1	-	-	TRBV7-3	CASSLIIHNEQFF	TGTGCCAGCAGCTTAATTATCCACAATGAGCAGTTCTTC
TRBJ2-7	-	TRBD2	TRBV6-5	CASGGAYEQYF	TGTGCCAGCGGGGGGGCCTACGAGCAGTACTTC
TRBJ1-3	once	-	TRBV3-1/TRBV3-2	CASSQESGLRNTIYF	TGTGCCAGCAGCCAAGAGTCAGGTTTGAGGAACACCATATATTTT
TRBJ2-7	-	TRBD1	TRBV5-1	CASSLPTGTGSDEQYF	TGCGCCAGCAGCTTGCCCACCGGGACAGGGAGCGACGAGCAGTACTTC
TRBJ1-5	-	-	TRBV7-9	CASSLDGQPQHF	TGTGCCAGCAGCTTAGATGGGCAGCCCCAGCATTTT
TRBJ2-4	-	-	TRBV18	CASSPSGNLAKNIQYF	TGTGCCAGCTCACCATCGGGGAATCTAGCCAAAAACATTCAGTACTTC
TRBJ1-2	-	-	TRBV2	CASREDSYGYTF	TGTGCCAGCAGGGAGGACAGCTATGGCTACACCTTC
TRBJ2-1	-	-	TRBV14	CASSDVGGLIEQFF	TGTGCCAGCAGCGACGTCGGGGGGCTCATTGAGCAGTTCTTC
TRBJ1-2	few	-	TRBV2	CASSGGGANYGYTF	TGTGCCAGCAGTGGGGGTGGTGCTAACTATGGCTACACCTTC
TRBJ2-2	-	TRBD1	TRBV7-7	CASSLTGGGTGELFF	TGTGCTAGCAGCTTGACAGGGGGCGGCACCGGGGAGCTGTTTTTT
TRBJ1-2	-	-	TRBV12-3/TRBV12-4	CASSLIRGEGYTF	TGTGCCAGCAGTTTAATAAGGGGCGAAGGCTACACCTTC
TRBJ1-2	-	TRBD1	TRBV30	CAWSDLTGDIYGYTF	TGTGCCTGGAGTGATTTGACAGGGGACATCTATGGCTACACCTTC